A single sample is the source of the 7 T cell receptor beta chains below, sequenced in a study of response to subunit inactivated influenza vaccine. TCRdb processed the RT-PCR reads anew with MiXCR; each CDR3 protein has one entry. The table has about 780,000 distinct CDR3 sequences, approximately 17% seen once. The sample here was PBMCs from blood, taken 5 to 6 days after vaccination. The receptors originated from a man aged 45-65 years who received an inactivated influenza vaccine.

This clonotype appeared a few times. CDR3: CATSRKGTGRTDTQYF. CDR3 in DNA: TGTGCCACCAGCAGAAAGGGGACAGGGAGAACAGATACGCAGTATTTT. This chain connects TRBV15 to TRBJ2-3, with 9 bases that match TRBD1. In germline, CDR1 is LNHNV, CDR2 YYDKDF (reference sequence). The CDR3 has 16 residues. Trimming cost V 2 bases and J 3 bases; bases outside gene matches: 6.

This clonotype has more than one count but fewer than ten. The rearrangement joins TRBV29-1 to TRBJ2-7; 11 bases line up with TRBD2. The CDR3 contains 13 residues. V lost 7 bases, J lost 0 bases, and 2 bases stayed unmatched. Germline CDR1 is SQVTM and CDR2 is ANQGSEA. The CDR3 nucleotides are TGCAGCGCAACTAGCGGGGGCTCCTACGAGCAGTACTTC. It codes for CSATSGGSYEQYF.

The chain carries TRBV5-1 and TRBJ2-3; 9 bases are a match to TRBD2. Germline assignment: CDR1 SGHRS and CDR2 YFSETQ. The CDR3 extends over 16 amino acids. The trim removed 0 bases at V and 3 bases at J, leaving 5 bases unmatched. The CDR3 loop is CASSLGVAGVTDTQYF. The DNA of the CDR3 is TGCGCCAGCAGCTTGGGGGTAGCGGGAGTGACAGATACGCAGTATTTT.

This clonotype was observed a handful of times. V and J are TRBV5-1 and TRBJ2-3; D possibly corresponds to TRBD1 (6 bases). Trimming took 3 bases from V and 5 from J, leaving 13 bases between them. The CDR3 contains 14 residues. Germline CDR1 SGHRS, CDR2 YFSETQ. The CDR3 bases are TGCGCCAGCAGCTCTGTACCGGACAGAGATACGCAGTATTTT. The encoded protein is CASSSVPDRDTQYF.

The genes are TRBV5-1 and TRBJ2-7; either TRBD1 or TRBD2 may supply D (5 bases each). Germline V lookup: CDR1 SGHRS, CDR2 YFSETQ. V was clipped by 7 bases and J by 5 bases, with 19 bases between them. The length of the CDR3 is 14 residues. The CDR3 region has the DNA TGCGCCAGCGGCCGGGACGGGCCTAGGGACGAGCAGTACTTC. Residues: CASGRDGPRDEQYF.

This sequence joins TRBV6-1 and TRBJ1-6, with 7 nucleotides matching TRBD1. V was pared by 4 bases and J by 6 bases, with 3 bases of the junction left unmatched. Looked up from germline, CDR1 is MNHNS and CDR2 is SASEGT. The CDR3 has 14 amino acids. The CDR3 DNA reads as TGTGCCAGCAGTGGGGACAGACTTAATTCACCCCTCCACTTT. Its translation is CASSGDRLNSPLHF.

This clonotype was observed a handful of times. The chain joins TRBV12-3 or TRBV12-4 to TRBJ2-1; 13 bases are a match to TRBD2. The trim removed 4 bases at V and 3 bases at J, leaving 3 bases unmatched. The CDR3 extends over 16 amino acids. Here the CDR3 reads CASSSGLAGFYNEQFF. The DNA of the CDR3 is TGTGCCAGCAGTTCGGGACTAGCGGGGTTCTACAATGAGCAGTTCTTC.